The clone carrying this T cell receptor (beta chain) was observed a handful of times. V shed 7 bases and J shed 7 bases, with 19 bases lying between them. The CDR3 is 15 residues long. Germline CDR1 reads LNHDA; CDR2 reads SQIVND (reference sequence). The data stem from a study of cytomegalovirus exposure and HLA in healthy donors. PCR employed 60 Vbeta and 13 Jbeta primers. Generated by immunoSEQ multiplex PCR, the TCRdb table keeps only in-frame clones and is missing some. The sample lists 150,000 to 200,000 clones, about three quarters occurring once. The gene calls are TRBV19 and TRBJ1-4, with D perhaps matching TRBD1 (5 bases). Sequencing used PBMCs. The receptor comes from a woman in her thirties in good health and CMV-seropositive. CDR3 sequence reads: CASNGAALSREKLFF. CDR3 DNA sequence: TGTGCCAGTAATGGGGCCGCTCTATCTCGTGAAAAACTGTTTTTT.